The text below deals with one T cell receptor beta chain. The specificity of this receptor is unknown. No base quality information exists; no much larger clone differs at one position. This entry belongs to a study of blood T cell repertoires in COVID-19 (dated by TCRdb to 2020 to 2021). The study in broad terms: Samples from collaborators originated in the United States, Italy and Spain and spanned both the acute and convalescent phases of COVID-19. The prospective study material was composed of cDNA or gDNA derived from T cells, B-cell-depleted T cells, or PBMCs. Subjects who had been exposed to COVID-19, were actively infected with it, or had recovered from it provided the deeply sampled blood TCRbeta repertoires that made up the dataset. The repertoires were released in a freely available public database intended as a resource for research on the immune response to SARS-CoV-2. Samples came from the ongoing ImmuneRACE study (first 160 participants) plus 1,254 subjects from 6 global collaborators. The sample metadata nearly always contained a de-identified subject ID, COVID-19 status, age in years and sex. HLA class I and class II types, where available, came from metadata supplied by the sample provider rather than from assay-based typing. The investigation overall reported the following: How much clinical and demographic metadata was included differed by source and by participant, and the metadata was provided uncurated.

TCRbeta CDR3 regions were amplified from genomic DNA by means of the immunoSEQ Assay, a bias-controlled multiplex PCR. The authors' pipeline ran thus. The number of nucleated cells in each sample was estimated by amplification of reference gene primers within the assay. To quantify the absolute abundance of each unique TCRbeta CDR3 rearrangement, sequence reads were collapsed and filtered. For each sample, productive Simpson clonality was calculated by taking the square root of Simpson's diversity index across productive rearrangements. As stored in TCRdb, this immuneACCESS dataset retains in-frame rearrangements with V and J assigned. A fraction of the clones does not appear; measured against another copy, unresolved V genes explain less than half of the discrepancy, and the remainder lacks a known reason. Clone size and V and J calls were adopted from that table, with D and trimming inferred from the DNA. The sample table shows fewer than 200,000 clones, and 88% are seen once. The top ten constitute roughly 8.6% of the sample.

V and J are trimmed by 3 bases and 8 bases, and the gene matches miss 11 bases of the junction. According to the germline V gene, CDR1 reads MNHNS and CDR2 reads SASEGT. Spanning cysteine to phenylalanine, the CDR3 consists of 17 amino acids. The sequence is cut down to CDR3 DNA, 51 bases in frame from base 1. Participants in the prospective study were enrolled through a virtual design, were aged roughly 18 to 90 years, and lived in 24 United States geographic areas. To assign participants to cohorts, the prospective study relied on clinical history that participants themselves reported in a screening survey and a study questionnaire. ImmuneRACE Cohort 3 recovered participants were defined by two consecutive negative NP/OP PCR tests, healthcare professional clearance, or symptom resolution. Mobile phlebotomists in the prospective study collected whole blood, serum and a nasopharyngeal or oropharyngeal swab from every participant. Prospective study participants could optionally give additional blood draws and questionnaires over a roughly two-month period. Prospective study blood samples were shipped either frozen or at room temperature before DNA extraction.

Input material: PBMCs or T cells enriched from blood (not recorded which). The chain is encoded by TRBV6-1 joined to TRBJ2-4; TRBD2 aligns with 12 central bases. This sequence originates from a young woman who had recovered from COVID-19. The DNA sequence is given as TGTGCCAGCAGTGACCGACGACTAGCGGGGGTTGGTGACATTCAGTACTTC. It translates to CASSDRRLAGVGDIQYF.